This entry lists 20 T cell receptor beta chains sequenced from one sample in a study of T cell repertoires in cytomegalovirus infection. TCRdb passed the reads through MiXCR, listing each CDR3 protein once. Among 200,000 to 300,000 distinct CDR3 sequences listed, 12% were seen once. Sequenced sample: PBMCs. The receptors were sampled from a human donor in good health (CMV status not recorded). Some clones in this sample may be carry-over from other donors' samples.

The chain employs TRBV12-3 or TRBV12-4 and TRBJ2-4, with 11 positions matching TRBD2. Trimming at V came to 5 bases and at J to 0 bases, leaving 3 bases not matched to a gene. The CDR3 runs to 16 residues. CDR3 sequence reads: CASSPGLAVAKNIQYF. CDR3 DNA sequence: TGTGCCAGCAGTCCGGGACTAGCGGTAGCCAAAAACATTCAGTACTTC.

CDR3 in amino acids: CSDGGDLGTDTQYF. CDR3 DNA sequence: TGCAGTGATGGCGGGGACCTAGGGACAGATACGCAGTATTTT. The chain has TRBV20-1 and TRBJ2-3, with D perhaps matching TRBD2 (6 bases). The CDR3 extends over 14 amino acids. The V gene's germline CDR1 is DFQATT and CDR2 SNEGSKA (reference sequence). V lost 7 bases and J 3 bases, leaving 17 bases between the germline ends.

J is TRBJ1-3 and V is TRBV24-1; D ambiguous. Between the trimmed V and J ends, which lost 7 bases and 2 bases, there was a span of 5 bases. In germline, CDR1 is KGHDR, CDR2 SFDVKD. The CDR3 is 12 residues long. The CDR3 loop reads CATRSTGNTIYF. CDR3 sequence (DNA): TGTGCCACCAGATCGACTGGAAACACCATATATTTT.

In its sample, this clonotype was seen many times. This chain links TRBV7-2 with TRBJ2-1; D may be TRBD1 (5 bases). Germline V CDR1 and CDR2: SGHTA, FQGNSA. This CDR3 has 13 amino acids. V was clipped by 3 bases and J by 3 bases, with 6 bases between them. CDR3 protein: CASSFTGYNEQFF. The DNA of the CDR3 is TGTGCCAGCAGCTTCACAGGCTACAATGAGCAGTTCTTC.

A few counts support this clonotype. The chain joins TRBV6-5 to TRBJ1-1; maybe TRBD1 (5 bases). V was clipped by 0 bases and J by 10 bases, with 15 bases between them. This CDR3 is 14 amino acids long. From germline, CDR1 is MNHEY and CDR2 SVGAGI. The CDR3: CASSYSAGRGGAFF. In DNA, the CDR3 is TGTGCCAGCAGTTACTCAGCGGGGAGGGGTGGAGCTTTCTTT.

This clonotype has ten or more counts. The J gene is TRBJ1-1, the V gene TRBV12-5; TRBD1 agrees at 7 bases. The V gene end was trimmed by 4 bases and the J gene end by 10 bases; junction bases not matched to a gene: 21. Per germline, CDR1 LGHNT and CDR2 FRNRAP. The CDR3 spans 17 residues. Written as DNA, the CDR3 is TGTGCTAGTGGTTCCAGCCGTATGGGACAGCCACTAAGGATAGCTTTCTTT. Translating gives CASGSSRMGQPLRIAFF.

This clonotype occurred many times. V usage is TRBV28 and J usage is TRBJ2-7, with 8 bases lining up with TRBD1. CDR3 length equals 15 residues. The V and J ends lost 3 bases and 4 bases, in that order; junction bases with no gene match: 8. Looked up from germline, CDR1 is MDHEN and CDR2 is SYDVKM. Here the CDR3 reads CASSFDRGGGYEQYF. In DNA form, the CDR3 reads TGTGCCAGCAGTTTCGACAGGGGAGGTGGGTACGAGCAGTACTTC.

This clonotype was counted ten times or more. This chain connects TRBV7-8 to TRBJ2-3, with TRBD2 identical over 10 bases. Germline values: CDR1 SGHVS, CDR2 FQNEAQ. The CDR3 spans 16 residues. With V trimmed by 5 bases and J by 0 bases, 5 bases remained unmatched. CDR3 loop: CASSPSSGSSTDTQYF. CDR3 DNA: TGTGCCAGCAGCCCGTCTAGCGGGAGTAGCACAGATACGCAGTATTTT.

The chain is built from TRBV20-1 and TRBJ2-5; D remains unclear. The CDR3 totals 12 residues. The V gene's germline CDR1 is DFQATT and CDR2 SNEGSKA (reference sequence). Trimming took off 0 bases at V and 2 bases at J, with 4 bases between the two ends. Written as DNA, the CDR3 is TGCAGTGCTAGAGAAACTCAAGAGACCCAGTACTTC. Translation gives CSARETQETQYF.

This clonotype was counted at least ten times. The J gene is TRBJ2-3, the V gene TRBV7-2, with 12 bases that match TRBD2. Trimming took 7 bases from V and 1 from J; bases not matched to a gene: 12. Germline loops: CDR1 SGHTA, CDR2 FQGNSA. The CDR3 contains 18 residues. In DNA form, the CDR3 reads TGTGCCAGCACTGGGGGACTAGCGGGCGGTCGTGGCACAGATACGCAGTATTTT. This sequence encodes CASTGGLAGGRGTDTQYF. Full variable domain (outside the CDR3, taken from reference TRBV7-2 and TRBJ2-3): GAGVSQSPSNKVTEKGKDVELRCDPISGHTALYWYRQSLGQGLEFLIYFQGNSAPDKSGLPSDRFSAERTGGSVSTLTIQRTQQEDSAVYLCASTGGLAGGRGTDTQYFGPGTRLTVL.

This clonotype has at least ten counts. V gene TRBV7-3 combines with J gene TRBJ2-3; 10 positions match TRBD2. Trimming removed 5 bases from V and 2 bases from J; junction bases left unmatched: 10. Germline lookup yields CDR1 SGHTA and CDR2 FQGTGA. The CDR3 loop spans 17 amino acids. The CDR3 region is CASSPEERGGYTDTQYF. DNA for the CDR3: TGTGCCAGCAGCCCCGAGGAGCGGGGGGGCTACACAGATACGCAGTATTTT. Full variable domain (outside the CDR3, taken from reference TRBV7-3 and TRBJ2-3): GAGVSQTPSNKVTEKGKYVELRCDPISGHTALYWYRQSLGQGPEFLIYFQGTGAADDSGLPNDRFFAVRPEGSVSTLKIQRTERGDSAVYLCASSPEERGGYTDTQYFGPGTRLTVL.

This clonotype appeared a few times. This sequence joins TRBV6-2 or TRBV6-3 and TRBJ2-3, with a possible D match to TRBD1 (5 bases). Trimming shortened V by 5 bases and J by 4 bases, and 10 bases separated the two germline ends. CDR3 size: 13 residues. Looked up from germline, CDR1 is MNHEY and CDR2 is SVGEGT. The CDR3 nucleotides are TGTGCCAGCAGTCCGGTAGGGGCAGATACGCAGTATTTT. Residues: CASSPVGADTQYF.

This clonotype turned up a few times. The chain is built from TRBV30 and TRBJ1-1; D is unclear. This CDR3 contains 11 residues. The germline V gene encodes CDR1 GTSNPN and CDR2 SVGIG (reference sequence). Deletions cut 5 bases from V and 1 base from J, with 5 bases between. The CDR3 sequence: CAWGPNTEAFF. The CDR3 DNA reads as TGTGCCTGGGGACCGAACACTGAAGCTTTCTTT.

The J gene is TRBJ1-5, the V gene TRBV20-1; D is uncertain. Germline values: CDR1 DFQATT, CDR2 SNEGSKA (reference sequence). The V end lost 6 bases, the J end lost 4 bases, and 16 bases lay between the germline ends. The CDR3 contains 14 residues. The CDR3 protein is CSAPLGKQNQPQHF. In nucleotides, the CDR3 is TGCAGTGCCCCGTTGGGGAAACAAAATCAGCCCCAGCATTTT.

This clonotype showed up just a few times. The chain combines TRBV20-1 with TRBJ1-3; D not certain. V was trimmed by 6 bases and J by 4 bases, leaving 7 bases between them. Germline V gives CDR1 DFQATT, CDR2 SNEGSKA (reference sequence). The CDR3 loop spans 11 amino acids. This CDR3 reads CSAESGNTIYF. Written as DNA, the CDR3 is TGCAGTGCGGAGTCCGGAAACACCATATATTTT.

The V and J genes are TRBV20-1 and TRBJ2-4; D gene ambiguous. The CDR3 consists of 14 residues. Germline assignment: CDR1 DFQATT and CDR2 SNEGSKA (reference sequence). V lost 6 bases to trimming and J lost 5 bases, with 17 bases between them. The CDR3 nucleotides are TGCAGTGCCAGCCTTAGTGGGAACCAAAACATTCAGTACTTC. Translated, it gives CSASLSGNQNIQYF.

V and J are TRBV5-5 and TRBJ2-7; tentatively, D is TRBD1 (6 bases). Trimming pared 4 bases from V and 2 bases from J, leaving 10 bases between. In germline, CDR1 is SGHKS, CDR2 YYEKEE (reference sequence). CDR3 length equals 13 residues. The CDR3, as DNA: TGTGCCAGCAGCCCACAGGGCACCTACGAGCAGTACTTC. As protein: CASSPQGTYEQYF. Together with reference TRBV5-5 and TRBJ2-7, the CDR3 gives the full variable domain: DAGVTQSPTHLIKTRGQQVTLRCSPISGHKSVSWYQQVLGQGPQFIFQYYEKEERGRGNFPDRFSARQFPNYSSELNVNALLLGDSALYLCASSPQGTYEQYFGPGTRLTVT.

This clonotype was counted many times. The CDR3: CASSQSSGGAGETQYF. DNA of the CDR3: TGTGCCAGCAGTCAATCTAGCGGGGGGGCCGGGGAGACCCAGTACTTC. The genes are TRBV6-2 or TRBV6-3 and TRBJ2-5; 12 positions match TRBD2. V was pared by 5 bases and J by 5 bases, with 9 bases of the junction left unmatched. This CDR3 region has 16 residues. The V gene's germline CDR1 is MNHEY and CDR2 SVGEGT.

This clonotype has more than one count but fewer than ten. The V call is TRBV28, the J call TRBJ2-7; 8 bases agree with TRBD2. Germline CDR1 is MDHEN and CDR2 is SYDVKM. This CDR3 region has 14 residues. J gave up 5 bases and V 7 bases, and 10 bases lay outside the gene matches. CDR3 in DNA: TGTGCCAGCATAGCTCCCGGGGGGGGCAACGAGCAGTACTTC. Encoded protein: CASIAPGGGNEQYF.

This clonotype has ten or more counts. The chain is built from TRBV28 and TRBJ1-1, with no clear D. The germline CDR1 and CDR2 sequences are MDHEN and SYDVKM. V lost 5 bases to trimming and J lost 0 bases, with 7 bases between them. This CDR3 has 13 amino acids. The CDR3 DNA follows: TGTGCCAGCAGTCTCCCTCTGAACACTGAAGCTTTCTTT. Amino acids: CASSLPLNTEAFF.